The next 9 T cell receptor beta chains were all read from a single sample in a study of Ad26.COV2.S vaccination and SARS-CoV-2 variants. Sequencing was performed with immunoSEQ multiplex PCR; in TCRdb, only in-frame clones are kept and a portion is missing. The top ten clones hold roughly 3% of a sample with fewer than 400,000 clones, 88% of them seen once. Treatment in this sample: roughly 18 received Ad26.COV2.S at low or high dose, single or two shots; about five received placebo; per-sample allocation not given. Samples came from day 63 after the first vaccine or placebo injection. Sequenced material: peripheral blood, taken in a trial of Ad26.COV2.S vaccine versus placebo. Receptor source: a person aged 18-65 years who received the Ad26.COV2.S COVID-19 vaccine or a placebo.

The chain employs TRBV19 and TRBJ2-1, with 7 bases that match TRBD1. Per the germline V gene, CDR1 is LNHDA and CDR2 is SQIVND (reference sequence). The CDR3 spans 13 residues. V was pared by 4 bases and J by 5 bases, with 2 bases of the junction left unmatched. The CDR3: CASSNRGHNEQFF. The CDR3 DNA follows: TGTGCCAGTAGTAACAGGGGACACAATGAGCAGTTCTTC. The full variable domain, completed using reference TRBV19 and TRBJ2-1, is DGGITQSPKYLFRKEGQNVTLSCEQNLNHDAMYWYRQDPGQGLRLIYYSQIVNDFQKGDIAEGYSVSREKKESFPLTVTSAQKNPTAFYLCASSNRGHNEQFFGPGTRLTVL.

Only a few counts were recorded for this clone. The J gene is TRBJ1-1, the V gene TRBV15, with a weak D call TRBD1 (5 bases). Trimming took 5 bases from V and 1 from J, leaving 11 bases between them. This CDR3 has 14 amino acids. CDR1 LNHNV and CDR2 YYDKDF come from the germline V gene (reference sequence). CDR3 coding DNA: TGTGCCACCAGCGGGGGAGGCACGAACACTGAAGCTTTCTTT. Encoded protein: CATSGGGTNTEAFF. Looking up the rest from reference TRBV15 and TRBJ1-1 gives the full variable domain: DAMVIQNPRYQVTQFGKPVTLSCSQTLNHNVMYWYQQKSSQAPKLLFHYYDKDFNNEADTPDNFQSRRPNTSFCFLDIRSPGLGDTAMYLCATSGGGTNTEAFFGQGTRLTVV.

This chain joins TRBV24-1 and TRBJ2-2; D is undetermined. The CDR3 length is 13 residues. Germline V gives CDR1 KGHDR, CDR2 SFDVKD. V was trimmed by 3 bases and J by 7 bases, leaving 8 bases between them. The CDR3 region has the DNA TGTGCCACCAGTGATCCCCCCGGCGGGGAGCTGTTTTTT. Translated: CATSDPPGGELFF.

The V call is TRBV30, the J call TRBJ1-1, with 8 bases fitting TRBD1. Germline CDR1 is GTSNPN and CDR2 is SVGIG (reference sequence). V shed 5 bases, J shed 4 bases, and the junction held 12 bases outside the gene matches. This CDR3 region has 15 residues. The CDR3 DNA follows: TGTGCCTGGGACAGGGGATCGGGACTGGCCACTGAAGCTTTCTTT. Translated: CAWDRGSGLATEAFF.

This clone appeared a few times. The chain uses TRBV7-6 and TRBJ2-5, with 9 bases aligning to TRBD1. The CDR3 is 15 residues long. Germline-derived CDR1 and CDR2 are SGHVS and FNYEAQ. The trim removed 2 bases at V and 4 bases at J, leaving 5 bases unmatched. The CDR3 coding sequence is TGTGCCAGCAGCTTAAATACAGGGGGCGGAGAGACCCAGTACTTC. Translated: CASSLNTGGGETQYF.

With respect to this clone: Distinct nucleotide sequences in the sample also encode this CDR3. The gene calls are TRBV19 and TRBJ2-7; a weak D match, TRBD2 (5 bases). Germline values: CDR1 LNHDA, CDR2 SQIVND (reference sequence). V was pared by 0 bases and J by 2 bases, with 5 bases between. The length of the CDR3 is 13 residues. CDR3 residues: CASSIDGTYEQYF. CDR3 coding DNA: TGTGCCAGTAGTATAGACGGGACCTACGAGCAGTACTTC.

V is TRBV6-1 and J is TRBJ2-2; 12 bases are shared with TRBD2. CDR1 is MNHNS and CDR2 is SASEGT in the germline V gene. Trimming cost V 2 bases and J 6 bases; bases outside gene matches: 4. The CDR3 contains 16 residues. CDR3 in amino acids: CASSELTSGGPGELFF. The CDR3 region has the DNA TGTGCCAGCAGTGAACTGACTAGCGGGGGACCCGGGGAGCTGTTTTTT.

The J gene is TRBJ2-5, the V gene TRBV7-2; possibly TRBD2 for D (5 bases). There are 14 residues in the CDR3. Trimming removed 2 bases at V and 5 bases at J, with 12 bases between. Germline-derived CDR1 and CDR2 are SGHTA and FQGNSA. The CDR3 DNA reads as TGTGCCAGCAGCTTACAGCCCTCGGGGGAGACCCAGTACTTC. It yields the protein CASSLQPSGETQYF.

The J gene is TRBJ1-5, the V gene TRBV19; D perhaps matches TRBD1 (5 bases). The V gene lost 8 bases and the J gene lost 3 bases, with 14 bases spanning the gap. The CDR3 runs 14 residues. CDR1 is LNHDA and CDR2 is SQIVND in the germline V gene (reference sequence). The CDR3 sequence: CASSPTGDNQPQHF. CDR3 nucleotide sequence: TGTGCCAGTTCACCTACGGGGGACAATCAGCCCCAGCATTTT.